This TCR beta chain originates from a study of cytomegalovirus exposure and HLA in healthy donors. Study in general: There were nearly 120 million unique TCR beta sequences, drawn from some 180 million T cells, in an earlier analysis. General study points: A previous analysis found most TCR beta V segments productive roughly 87% or roughly 30% of the time. As a later analysis revealed, the rate of TCR association differed by HLA locus, with DRB1 most and HLA-C fewest.

Comment on this clone: Its antigen remains unidentified.

Trimming removed 0 bases from V and 1 base from J, with 10 bases in between. Germline V gene data show CDR1 as SGHNT and CDR2 as YENEEA. The CDR3 is made up of 16 amino acids. With 60 Vbeta and 13 Jbeta primers, the PCR was carried out. Repertoires were generated with immunoSEQ multiplex PCR, while TCRdb's copy carries only in-frame clones and drops some. Among about 93,000 clones listed, around 81% were seen once. The gene calls are TRBV11-3 and TRBJ1-5; no clear D. The specimen sequenced was PBMCs. This clonotype was obtained from a man aged 30 to 39 in good health and CMV-seronegative. CDR3 amino acids: CASSLDLAVSNQPQHF. The CDR3 nucleotides read TGTGCCAGCAGCTTAGATTTGGCAGTCAGCAATCAGCCCCAGCATTTT.